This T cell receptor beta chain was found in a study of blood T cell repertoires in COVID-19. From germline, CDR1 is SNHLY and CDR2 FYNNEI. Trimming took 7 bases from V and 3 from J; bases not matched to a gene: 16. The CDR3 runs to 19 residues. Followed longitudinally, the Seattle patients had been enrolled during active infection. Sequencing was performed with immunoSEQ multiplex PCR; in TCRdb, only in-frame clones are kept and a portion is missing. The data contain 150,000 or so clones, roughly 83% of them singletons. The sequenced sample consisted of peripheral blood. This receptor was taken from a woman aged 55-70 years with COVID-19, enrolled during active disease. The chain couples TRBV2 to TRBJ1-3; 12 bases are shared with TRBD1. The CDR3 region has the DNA TGTGCCAGCAACCATTCCCGGGACAGGGGGCGAAGGAATGGAAACACCATATATTTT. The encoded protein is CASNHSRDRGRRNGNTIYF.